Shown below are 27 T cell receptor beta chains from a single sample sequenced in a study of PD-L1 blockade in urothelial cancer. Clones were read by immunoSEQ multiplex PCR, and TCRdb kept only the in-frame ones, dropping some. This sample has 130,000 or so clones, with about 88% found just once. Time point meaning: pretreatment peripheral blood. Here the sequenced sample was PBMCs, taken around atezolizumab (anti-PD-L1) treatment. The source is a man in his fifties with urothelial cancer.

CDR3 amino acids: CASSGQGLNEQFF. CDR3 bases: TGTGCCAGCTCGGGGCAGGGGCTAAATGAGCAGTTCTTC. This chain links TRBV18 with TRBJ2-1, with D possibly TRBD1 on 6 matching bases. Trimming stripped 6 bases from V and 7 bases from J, with 13 bases between. The CDR3 has 13 amino acids. Looked up from germline, CDR1 is KGHSH and CDR2 is LQKENI.

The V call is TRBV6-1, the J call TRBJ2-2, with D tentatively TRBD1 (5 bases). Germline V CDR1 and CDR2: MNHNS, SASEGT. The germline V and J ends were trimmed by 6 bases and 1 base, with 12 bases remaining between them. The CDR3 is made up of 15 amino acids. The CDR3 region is CASRPQRGNTGELFF. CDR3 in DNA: TGTGCCAGCAGGCCACAAAGGGGGAACACCGGGGAGCTGTTTTTT.

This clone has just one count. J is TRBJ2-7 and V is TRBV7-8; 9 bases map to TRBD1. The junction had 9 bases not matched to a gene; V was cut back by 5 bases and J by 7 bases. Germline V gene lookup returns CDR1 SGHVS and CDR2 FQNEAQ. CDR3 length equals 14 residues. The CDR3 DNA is TGTGCCAGCAGCGCGGGACAGGGTCTGAAGGAGCAGTACTTC. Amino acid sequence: CASSAGQGLKEQYF.

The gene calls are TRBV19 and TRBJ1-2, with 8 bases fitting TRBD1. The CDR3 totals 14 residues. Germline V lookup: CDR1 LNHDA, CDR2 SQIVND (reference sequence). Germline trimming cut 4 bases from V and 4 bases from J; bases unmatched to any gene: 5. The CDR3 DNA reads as TGTGCCAGTAGTACGGGACAGGTTGCCTATGGCTACACCTTC. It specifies CASSTGQVAYGYTF. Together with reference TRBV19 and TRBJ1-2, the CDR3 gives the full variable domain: DGGITQSPKYLFRKEGQNVTLSCEQNLNHDAMYWYRQDPGQGLRLIYYSQIVNDFQKGDIAEGYSVSREKKESFPLTVTSAQKNPTAFYLCASSTGQVAYGYTFGSGTRLTVV.

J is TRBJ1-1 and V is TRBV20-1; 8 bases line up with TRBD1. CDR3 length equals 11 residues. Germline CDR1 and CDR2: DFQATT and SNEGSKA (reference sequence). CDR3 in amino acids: CRGGQGTEAFF. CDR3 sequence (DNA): TGCAGGGGCGGACAGGGCACTGAAGCTTTCTTT.

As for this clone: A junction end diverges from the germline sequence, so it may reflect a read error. The CDR3 loop is CASSGSGRLVF. In DNA, the CDR3 is TGCGCCAGCAGTGGTAGCGGGAGACTGGTCTTC. The V gene is TRBV10-1, the J gene TRBJ2-1, with 9 nucleotides matching TRBD2. The germline V gene has CDR1 WNHNN and CDR2 SYGVQD (reference sequence). This CDR3 contains 11 residues.

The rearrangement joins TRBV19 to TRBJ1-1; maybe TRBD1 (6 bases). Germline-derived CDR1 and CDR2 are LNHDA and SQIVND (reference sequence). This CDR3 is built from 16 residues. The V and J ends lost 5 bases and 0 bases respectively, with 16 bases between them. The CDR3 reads CASSRPGGAMNTEAFF. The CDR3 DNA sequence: TGTGCCAGTAGTCGCCCGGGGGGGGCCATGAACACTGAAGCTTTCTTT.

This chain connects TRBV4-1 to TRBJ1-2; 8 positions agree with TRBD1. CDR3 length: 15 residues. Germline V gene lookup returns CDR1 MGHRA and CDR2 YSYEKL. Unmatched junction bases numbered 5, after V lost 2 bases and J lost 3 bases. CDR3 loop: CASSQNGQGDYGYTF. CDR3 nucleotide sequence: TGCGCCAGCAGCCAAAATGGACAGGGTGACTATGGCTACACCTTC.

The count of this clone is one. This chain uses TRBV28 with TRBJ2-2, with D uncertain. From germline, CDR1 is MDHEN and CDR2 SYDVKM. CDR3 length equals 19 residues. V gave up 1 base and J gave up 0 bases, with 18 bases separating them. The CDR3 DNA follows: TGTGCCAGCAGTTTATTTTCTTTCCGGGTTTCCGCGAACACCGGGGAGCTGTTTTTT. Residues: CASSLFSFRVSANTGELFF.

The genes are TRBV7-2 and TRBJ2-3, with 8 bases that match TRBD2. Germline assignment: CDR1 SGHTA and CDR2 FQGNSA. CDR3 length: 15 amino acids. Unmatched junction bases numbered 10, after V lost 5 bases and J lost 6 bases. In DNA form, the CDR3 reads TGTGCCAGCAGCCGGGGGGGACTAGAGGGGGATACGCAGTATTTT. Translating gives CASSRGGLEGDTQYF.

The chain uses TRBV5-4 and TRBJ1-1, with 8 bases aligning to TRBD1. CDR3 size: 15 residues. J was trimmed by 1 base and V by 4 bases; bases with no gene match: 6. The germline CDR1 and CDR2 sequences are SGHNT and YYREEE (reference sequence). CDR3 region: CASSTTGTGNTEAFF. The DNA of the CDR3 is TGTGCCAGCAGCACGACCGGGACAGGGAACACTGAAGCTTTCTTT.

For the CDR3, the DNA is TGTGCCAGCAGTGACCTTCAGGGTGACCATCAGCCCCAGCATTTT. Protein: CASSDLQGDHQPQHF. The chain recombines TRBV25-1 with TRBJ1-5; D might be TRBD1 (5 bases). CDR3 length: 15 amino acids. V gave up 3 bases and J gave up 5 bases, with 14 bases separating them. CDR1 and CDR2 (germline): MGHDK, SYGVNS.

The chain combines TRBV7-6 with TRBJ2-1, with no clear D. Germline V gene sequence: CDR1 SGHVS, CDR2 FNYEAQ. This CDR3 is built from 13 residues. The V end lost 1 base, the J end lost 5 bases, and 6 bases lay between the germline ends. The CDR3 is CASSLDINNEQFF. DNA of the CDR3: TGTGCCAGCAGCTTAGACATCAACAATGAGCAGTTCTTC.

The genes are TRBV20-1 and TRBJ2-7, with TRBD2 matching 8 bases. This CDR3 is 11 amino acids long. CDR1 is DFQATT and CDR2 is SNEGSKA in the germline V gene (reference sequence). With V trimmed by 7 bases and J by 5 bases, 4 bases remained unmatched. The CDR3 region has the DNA TGCAGTGGAGCGGGGGTCGACGAGCAGTACTTC. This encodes CSGAGVDEQYF.

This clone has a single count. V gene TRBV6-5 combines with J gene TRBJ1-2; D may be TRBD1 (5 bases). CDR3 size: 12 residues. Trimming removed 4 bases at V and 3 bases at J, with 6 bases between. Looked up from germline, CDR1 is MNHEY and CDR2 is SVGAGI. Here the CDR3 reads CASSSTDYGYTF. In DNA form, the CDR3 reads TGTGCCAGCAGTTCGACAGACTATGGCTACACCTTC.

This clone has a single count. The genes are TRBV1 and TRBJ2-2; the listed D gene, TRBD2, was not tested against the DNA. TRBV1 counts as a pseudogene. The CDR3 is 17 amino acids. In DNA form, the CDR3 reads TGCACCAGCAGCCCCGGACTAGCGGGAGAGCTCACCGGGGAGCTGTTTTTT. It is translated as CTSSPGLAGELTGELFF.

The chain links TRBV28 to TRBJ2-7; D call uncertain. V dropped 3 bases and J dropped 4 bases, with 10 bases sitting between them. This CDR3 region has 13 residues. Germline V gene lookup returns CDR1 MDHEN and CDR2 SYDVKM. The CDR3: CASSLRSRYEQYF. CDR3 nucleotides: TGTGCCAGCAGTTTGAGGTCCCGGTACGAGCAGTACTTC.

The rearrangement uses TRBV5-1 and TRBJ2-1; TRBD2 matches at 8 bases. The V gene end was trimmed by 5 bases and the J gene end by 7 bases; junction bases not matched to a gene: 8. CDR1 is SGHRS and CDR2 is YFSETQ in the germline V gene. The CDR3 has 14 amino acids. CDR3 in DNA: TGCGCCAGCAGGACGGGAGGGAGTGGAAATGAGCAGTTCTTC. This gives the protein CASRTGGSGNEQFF. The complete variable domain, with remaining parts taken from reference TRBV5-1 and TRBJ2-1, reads KAGVTQTPRYLIKTRGQQVTLSCSPISGHRSVSWYQQTPGQGLQFLFEYFSETQRNKGNFPGRFSGRQFSNSRSEMNVSTLELGDSALYLCASRTGGSGNEQFFGPGTRLTVL.

The CDR3 nucleotides are TGTGCCACCCGGCGGGGGGGGACGGGGACCCAGTACTTC. Residues: CATRRGGTGTQYF. The chain couples TRBV19 to TRBJ2-5; 9 nucleotides align to TRBD2. This CDR3 region has 13 residues. The germline V gene encodes CDR1 LNHDA and CDR2 SQIVND (reference sequence). V was pared by 10 bases and J by 7 bases, with 10 bases of the junction left unmatched.

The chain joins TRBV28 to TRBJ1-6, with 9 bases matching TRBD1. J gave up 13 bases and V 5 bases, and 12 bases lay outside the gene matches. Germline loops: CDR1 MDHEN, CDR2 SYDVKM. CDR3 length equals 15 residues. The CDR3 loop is CASSRRAQGAAPLHF. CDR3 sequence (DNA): TGTGCCAGCAGTCGTCGCGCACAGGGGGCCGCGCCCCTCCACTTT.

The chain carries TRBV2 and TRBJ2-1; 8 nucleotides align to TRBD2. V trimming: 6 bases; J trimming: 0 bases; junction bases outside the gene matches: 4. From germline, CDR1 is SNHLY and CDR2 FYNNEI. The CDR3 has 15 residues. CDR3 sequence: CASRTSDSSYNEQFF. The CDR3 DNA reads TGTGCCAGCAGGACTAGCGACAGCTCCTACAATGAGCAGTTCTTC.

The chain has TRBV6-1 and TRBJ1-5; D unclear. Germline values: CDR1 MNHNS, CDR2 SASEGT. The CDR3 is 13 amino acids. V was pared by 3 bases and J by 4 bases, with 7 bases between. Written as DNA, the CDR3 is TGTGCCAGCAGTGATGCCGGGAATCAGCCCCAGCATTTT. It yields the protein CASSDAGNQPQHF.

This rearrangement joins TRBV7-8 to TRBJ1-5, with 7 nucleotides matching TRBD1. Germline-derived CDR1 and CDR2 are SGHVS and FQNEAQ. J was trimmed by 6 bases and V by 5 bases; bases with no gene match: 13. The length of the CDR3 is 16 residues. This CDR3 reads CASSPRQGVLLQPQHF. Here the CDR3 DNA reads TGTGCCAGCAGCCCACGACAGGGCGTTCTCCTTCAGCCCCAGCATTTT.

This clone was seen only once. CDR3 sequence (DNA): TGTGCCAGCAGCGTAGATGCGGGGACTAGCGGGCAAGAGACCCAGTACTTC. This encodes CASSVDAGTSGQETQYF. The J gene is TRBJ2-5, the V gene TRBV9; 12 nucleotides agree with TRBD2. Trimming at V came to 0 bases and at J to 2 bases, leaving 5 bases not matched to a gene. This CDR3 comprises 17 residues. Looked up from germline, CDR1 is SGDLS and CDR2 is YYNGEE.

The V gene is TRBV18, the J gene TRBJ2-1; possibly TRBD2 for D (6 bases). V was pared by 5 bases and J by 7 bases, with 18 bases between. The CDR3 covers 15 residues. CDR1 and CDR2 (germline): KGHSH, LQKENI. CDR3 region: CASSESWGGKNEQFF. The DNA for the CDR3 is TGTGCCAGCTCAGAGTCCTGGGGAGGTAAGAATGAGCAGTTCTTC.

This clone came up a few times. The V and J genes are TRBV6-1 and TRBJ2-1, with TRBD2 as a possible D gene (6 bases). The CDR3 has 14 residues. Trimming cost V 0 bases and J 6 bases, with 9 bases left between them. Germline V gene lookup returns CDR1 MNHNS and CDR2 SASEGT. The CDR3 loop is CASSEAPAGNEQFF. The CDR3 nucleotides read TGTGCCAGCAGTGAAGCGCCAGCGGGCAATGAGCAGTTCTTC.

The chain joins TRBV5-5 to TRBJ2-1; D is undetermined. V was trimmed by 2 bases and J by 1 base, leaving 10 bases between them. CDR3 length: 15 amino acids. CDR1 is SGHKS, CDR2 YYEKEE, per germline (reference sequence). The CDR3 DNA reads TGTGCCAGCAGCTTTAGCCCTAAGTCCTACAATGAGCAGTTCTTC. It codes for CASSFSPKSYNEQFF. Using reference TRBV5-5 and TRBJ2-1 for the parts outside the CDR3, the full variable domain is DAGVTQSPTHLIKTRGQQVTLRCSPISGHKSVSWYQQVLGQGPQFIFQYYEKEERGRGNFPDRFSARQFPNYSSELNVNALLLGDSALYLCASSFSPKSYNEQFFGPGTRLTVL.